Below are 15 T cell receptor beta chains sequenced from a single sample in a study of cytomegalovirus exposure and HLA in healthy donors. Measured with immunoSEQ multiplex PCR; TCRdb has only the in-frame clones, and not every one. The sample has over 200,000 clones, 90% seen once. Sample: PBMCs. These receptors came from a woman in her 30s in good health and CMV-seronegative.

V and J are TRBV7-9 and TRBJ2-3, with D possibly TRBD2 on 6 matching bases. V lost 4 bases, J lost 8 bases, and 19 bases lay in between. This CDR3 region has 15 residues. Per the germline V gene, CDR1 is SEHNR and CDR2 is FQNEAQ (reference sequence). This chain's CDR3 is CASSSGVIGSGTQYF. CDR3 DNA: TGTGCCAGCAGCTCGGGGGTAATAGGTTCTGGTACGCAGTATTTT. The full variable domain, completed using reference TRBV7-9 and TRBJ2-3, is DTGVSQNPRHKITKRGQNVTFRCDPISEHNRLYWYRQTLGQGPEFLTYFQNEAQLEKSRLLSDRFSAERPKGSFSTLEIQRTEQGDSAMYLCASSSGVIGSGTQYFGPGTRLTVL.

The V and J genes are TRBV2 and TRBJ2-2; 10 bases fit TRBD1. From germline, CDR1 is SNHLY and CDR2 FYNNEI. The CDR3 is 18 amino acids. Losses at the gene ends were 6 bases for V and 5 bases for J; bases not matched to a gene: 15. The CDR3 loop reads CASRVPGQGNGATGELFF. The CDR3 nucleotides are TGTGCCAGCAGGGTCCCGGGACAGGGGAACGGGGCAACCGGGGAGCTGTTTTTT. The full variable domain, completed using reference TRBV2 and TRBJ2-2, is EPEVTQTPSHQVTQMGQEVILRCVPISNHLYFYWYRQILGQKVEFLVSFYNNEISEKSEIFDDQFSVERPDGSNFTLKIRSTKLEDSAMYFCASRVPGQGNGATGELFFGEGSRLTVL.

The CDR3 DNA follows: TGCAGCGTTGATGGGGTGGGGGCGGGAGAGCAGTACTTC. It encodes CSVDGVGAGEQYF. The chain couples TRBV29-1 to TRBJ2-7, with D possibly being TRBD1 or TRBD2 (6 bases each). CDR3 length equals 13 residues. V gave up 3 bases and J gave up 7 bases, with 16 bases separating them. Germline assignment: CDR1 SQVTM and CDR2 ANQGSEA.

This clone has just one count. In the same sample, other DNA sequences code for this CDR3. The CDR3 DNA reads as TGTGCCAGCAGTTTAACAGGGTCGTACGAGCAGTACTTC. This sequence encodes CASSLTGSYEQYF. The rearrangement joins TRBV27 to TRBJ2-7, with D possibly matching TRBD1 (6 bases). The CDR3 has 13 residues. V was shortened by 2 bases and J by 4 bases, with 9 bases between the two germline ends. CDR1 MNHEY and CDR2 SMNVEV come from the germline V gene (reference sequence).

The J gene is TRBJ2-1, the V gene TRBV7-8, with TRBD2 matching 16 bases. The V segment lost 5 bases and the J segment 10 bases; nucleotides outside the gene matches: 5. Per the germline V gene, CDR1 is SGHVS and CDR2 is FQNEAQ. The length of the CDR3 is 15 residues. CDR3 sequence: CASSQGLAGGEEQFF. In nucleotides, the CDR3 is TGTGCCAGCAGCCAGGGACTAGCGGGAGGGGAAGAGCAGTTCTTC.

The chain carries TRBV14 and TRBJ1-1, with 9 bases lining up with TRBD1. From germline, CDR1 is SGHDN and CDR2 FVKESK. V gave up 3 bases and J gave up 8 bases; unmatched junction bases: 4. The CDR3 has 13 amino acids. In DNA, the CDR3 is TGTGCCAGCAGCCACCGGACAGGGGCAGAAGCTTTCTTT. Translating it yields CASSHRTGAEAFF.

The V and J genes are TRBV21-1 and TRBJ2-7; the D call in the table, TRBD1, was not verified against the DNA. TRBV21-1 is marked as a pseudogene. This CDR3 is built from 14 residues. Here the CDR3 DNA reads TGTGCCAGCAGCAACTACAGGGATGACTACGAGCAGTACTTC. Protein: CASSNYRDDYEQYF.

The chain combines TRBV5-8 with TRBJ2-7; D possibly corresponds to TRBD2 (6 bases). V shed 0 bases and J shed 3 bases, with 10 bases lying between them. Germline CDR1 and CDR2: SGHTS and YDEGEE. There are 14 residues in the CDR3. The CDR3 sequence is CASSLGGLNYEQYF. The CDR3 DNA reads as TGTGCCAGCAGCTTGGGGGGACTCAACTACGAGCAGTACTTC.

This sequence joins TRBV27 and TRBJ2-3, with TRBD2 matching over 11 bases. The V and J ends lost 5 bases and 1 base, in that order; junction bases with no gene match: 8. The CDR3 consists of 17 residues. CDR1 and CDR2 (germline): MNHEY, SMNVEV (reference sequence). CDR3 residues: CASSQILGLAGTDTQYF. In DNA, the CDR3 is TGTGCCAGCAGTCAAATCCTGGGACTAGCGGGCACAGATACGCAGTATTTT.

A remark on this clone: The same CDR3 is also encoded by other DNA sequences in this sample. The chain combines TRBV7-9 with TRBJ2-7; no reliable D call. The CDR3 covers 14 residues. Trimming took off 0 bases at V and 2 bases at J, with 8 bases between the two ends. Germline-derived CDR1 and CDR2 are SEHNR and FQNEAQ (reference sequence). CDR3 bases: TGTGCCAGCAGCTTAGCAGGAAGGACCTACGAGCAGTACTTC. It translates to CASSLAGRTYEQYF.

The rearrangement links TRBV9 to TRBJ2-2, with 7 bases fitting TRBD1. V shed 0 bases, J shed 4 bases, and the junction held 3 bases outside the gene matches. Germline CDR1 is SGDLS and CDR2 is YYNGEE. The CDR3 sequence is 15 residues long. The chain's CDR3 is CASSVGQGSTGELFF. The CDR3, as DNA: TGTGCCAGCAGCGTAGGACAGGGTTCCACCGGGGAGCTGTTTTTT.

The CDR3 region has the DNA TGTGCCAGCAGGCAAGCGGGAGTCTCCTACGAGCAGTACTTC. Encoded protein: CASRQAGVSYEQYF. The chain combines TRBV7-2 with TRBJ2-7; TRBD2 matches 8 bases. The germline V gene encodes CDR1 SGHTA and CDR2 FQGNSA. This CDR3 has 14 residues. V was clipped by 6 bases and J by 0 bases; unmatched bases: 4.

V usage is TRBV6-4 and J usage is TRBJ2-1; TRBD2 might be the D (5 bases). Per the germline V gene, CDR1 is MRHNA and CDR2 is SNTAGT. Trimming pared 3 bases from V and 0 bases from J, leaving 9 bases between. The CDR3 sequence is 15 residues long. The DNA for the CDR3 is TGTGCCAGCAGTGAAGCGGAAAGCTCCTACAATGAGCAGTTCTTC. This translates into CASSEAESSYNEQFF.

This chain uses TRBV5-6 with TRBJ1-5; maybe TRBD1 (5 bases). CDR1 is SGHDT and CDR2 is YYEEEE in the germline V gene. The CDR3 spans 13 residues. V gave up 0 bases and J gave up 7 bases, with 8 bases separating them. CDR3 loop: CASSLGRDQPQHF. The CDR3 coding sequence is TGTGCCAGCAGCTTGGGCAGGGACCAGCCCCAGCATTTT.

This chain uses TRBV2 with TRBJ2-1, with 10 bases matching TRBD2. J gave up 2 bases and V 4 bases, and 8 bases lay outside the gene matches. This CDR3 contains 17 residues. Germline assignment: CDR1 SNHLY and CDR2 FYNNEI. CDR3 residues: CASSVRGLAGAYNEQFF. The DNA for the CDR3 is TGTGCCAGCAGTGTCAGAGGTCTAGCGGGAGCCTACAATGAGCAGTTCTTC. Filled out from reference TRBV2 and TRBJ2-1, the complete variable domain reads EPEVTQTPSHQVTQMGQEVILRCVPISNHLYFYWYRQILGQKVEFLVSFYNNEISEKSEIFDDQFSVERPDGSNFTLKIRSTKLEDSAMYFCASSVRGLAGAYNEQFFGPGTRLTVL.